This record looks at one T cell receptor (beta chain) sequence and its context. There is no known antigen for this receptor. Base-call qualities are not available, and no considerably larger clone is one nucleotide away. The instrument was an Illumina NovaSeq 6000. TCRalpha and TCRbeta cDNA libraries were built by 5'RACE with constant-segment primers, adding sample barcodes and unique molecular identifiers. RNA was extracted from every sample with Trizol reagent. The libraries were amplified in two PCR steps, and the second step added a second sample barcode and Illumina TruSeq adapters. The libraries were sequenced on an Illumina NovaSeq using 2 x 150 bp paired-end reads. Per the original workflow: Reads were demultiplexed and collapsed into UMI-guided consensus sequences with migec v1.2.7. Using mixcr v2.1.11, the UMI consensuses were aligned to TRA and TRB V and J templates and assembled into clonotypes. A clonotype was counted as expanded or contracted only when both edgeR and NoisET called the clonotype significant, with the noise models trained on biological replicates. edgeR calls used a false discovery rate-adjusted p below 0.01 and a log2 fold-change threshold of 1. PCA with hierarchical clustering of max-normalized trajectories of the 1000 most abundant clonotypes was used as exploratory dynamics analysis. The CD4 or CD8 phenotype of responding clones was assigned using the separately sequenced CD4+ and CD8+ repertoires. TCRdb trimmed the raw reads at Q25, called clones with MiXCR and kept productive beta chains. Every CDR3 protein is listed once, alongside the most common genes and DNA of its rows. For this entry, the V and J calls and clone size follow TCRdb and not the study's own pipeline. The sample records 550,000 to 600,000 distinct CDR3 sequences, roughly 17% of which are singletons. The ten largest account for around 8.1% of the sample.

The data stem from a study of T-cell memory formation after mild COVID-19 (dated by TCRdb to about 2021). Study-wide context: Most TCR sequence clusters were specific to one of the two donors. T-cell clones expanding and contracting after mild COVID-19 in two donors were tracked by longitudinal TCRalpha and TCRbeta repertoire sequencing. Two young, previously healthy adult volunteers made up the cohort, one male and one female. Points the paper makes about the study in general: Contracting CD4+ clones appeared mostly in the CM and EM memory subsets, whereas CD8+ clones were enriched in EMRA. The detection of some responding clones in pre-infection memory suggests that pre-existing cross-reactive memory T cells joined the SARS-CoV-2 response. Clones that contracted from day 15 to 85 showed balanced CD4/CD8 phenotypes, whereas a second wave of clones that expanded from day 15 to 37 leaned towards CD4+. The study included only a couple of mild cases, and larger cohorts that include severe cases with pre-infection samples were judged to be necessary. Whether the second-wave clones peaking on day 37 were SARS-CoV-2 specific was not confirmed.

PBMCs were isolated by Ficoll-Paque density gradient centrifugation. At the junction V is shortened by 7 bases and J by 4 bases, with 14 bases in between. The CDR3 goes from the cysteine to the phenylalanine over 13 residues. The only DNA kept is the CDR3, 39 bases in frame from the first base. The germline V gene encodes CDR1 MNHNS and CDR2 SASEGT. The sequence is built from TRBV6-1 and TRBJ2-7; the best D guess is TRBD1, with 5 bases matching. The specimen was PBMCs or a T cell subset sorted from them (not recorded which). The TCR originated in an adult woman who had mild COVID-19 (a few samples of this study predate the infection). The sample titles of this study are shuffled in the database, so cell type and time point are left out; the donor was told from shared clones. The DNA reads as follows: TGTGCCAGCACCCTGCAGGGCTCATACGAGCAGTACTTC. Its protein reads: CASTLQGSYEQYF.